The present TCR beta chain was sequenced within a study of beta chain features in type 1 diabetes. Findings of the study overall: In type 1 diabetes patients, VDJ junctions had fewer insertions; deletions at these junctions were more frequent. TCRB CDR3s were moderately but significantly shorter in Type 1 diabetes patients in all four CD4+ subsets.

This clone has a handful of counts. Its antigen is not known. The authors reverse transcribed all of the isolated RNA, so sequencing captured expressed TCRB transcripts. Regulatory, naive and central memory T cell samples averaged around 3.9 million reads. The data were produced by immunoSEQ multiplex PCR, yet TCRdb's version contains in-frame clones alone and is incomplete. The sample shows some 350,000 clones, over 8.5% of them seen only once. This TCR came from a man aged 25-45 years with type 1 diabetes. Sequenced material: central memory CD4+ T cells from blood.

The CDR3 sequence is CSVVRDSGDEQYF. The CDR3 DNA sequence: TGCAGCGTTGTCCGGGACAGTGGGGATGAGCAGTACTTC. The gene calls are TRBV29-1 and TRBJ2-7; 7 nucleotides agree with TRBD1. Germline V CDR1 and CDR2: SQVTM, ANQGSEA. The CDR3 totals 13 residues. V trimming: 4 bases; J trimming: 7 bases; junction bases outside the gene matches: 10.